The entry that follows covers one T cell receptor (beta chain) sequence. Its cognate antigen is unknown. Germline V gene data show CDR1 as SGHNT and CDR2 as YYREEE (reference sequence). This CDR3 region has 15 residues. V was clipped by 4 bases and J by 7 bases; unmatched bases: 7. The treatment was: approximately 18 received Ad26.COV2.S at low or high dose, single or two shots; a few received placebo; per-sample allocation not given. On day 63 after the first injection, vaccine and placebo recipients gave samples. These data are taken from a study of Ad26.COV2.S vaccination and SARS-CoV-2 variants. Study information: Ad26.COV2.S was injected intramuscularly once or twice, 56 days apart. Study observations and caveats: Spike-specific TCR breadth was greater after Ad26.COV2.S than placebo. Vaccinees reportedly had broad spike-specific CD8+ and CD4+ T cell responses. Breadth of non-spike TCRs did not differ between vaccinees and placebo recipients.

The table came from immunoSEQ multiplex PCR; TCRdb's copy has only in-frame clones and leaves some out. Among a few hundred thousand clones listed, around 89% were seen once. The chain joins TRBV5-4 to TRBJ2-2; 10 nucleotides agree with TRBD1. The sample here was peripheral blood, taken in a trial of Ad26.COV2.S vaccine versus placebo. The sequence derives from a person between 18 and 65 years old who received the Ad26.COV2.S COVID-19 vaccine or a placebo. The CDR3 loop is CASSLRQGADGELFF. The CDR3 nucleotides are TGTGCCAGCAGCCTACGACAGGGGGCGGACGGGGAGCTGTTTTTT.